Presented here are 22 T cell receptor beta chains from one specimen sequenced in a study of CD8+ T cells in alopecia areata. Sequencing relied on a cDNA template that was reverse transcribed from extracted RNA. The data were produced by immunoSEQ multiplex PCR, yet TCRdb's version contains in-frame clones alone and is incomplete. The sample holds some 150,000 clones, 45% to 55% seen once. The starting material was CD8+ T cells sorted from blood, obtained at week 0. The receptors stem from a human donor with alopecia areata.

The J gene is TRBJ2-3, the V gene TRBV15, with a weak D call TRBD1 (6 bases). The CDR3 extends over 16 amino acids. The germline gives CDR1 LNHNV, CDR2 YYDKDF (reference sequence). With 5 bases removed from V and 2 bases from J, the gap between germline ends came to 17 bases. CDR3 region: CATSPGQGLYTDTQYF. For the CDR3, the DNA is TGTGCCACCAGCCCAGGCCAGGGGTTGTACACAGATACGCAGTATTTT.

J is TRBJ2-2 and V is TRBV30; D is uncertain. Germline values: CDR1 GTSNPN, CDR2 SVGIG (reference sequence). V was shortened by 1 base and J by 7 bases, with 7 bases between the two germline ends. The CDR3 consists of 12 residues. Here the CDR3 reads CAWSAGVGELFF. DNA for the CDR3: TGTGCCTGGAGTGCCGGTGTCGGGGAGCTGTTTTTT.

The gene calls are TRBV7-8 and TRBJ2-1, with no clear D. The CDR3 contains 13 residues. From germline, CDR1 is SGHVS and CDR2 FQNEAQ. Trimming cost V 0 bases and J 5 bases, with 5 bases left between them. CDR3 DNA sequence: TGTGCCAGCAGCTTAGCGCCAAACAATGAGCAGTTCTTC. Amino acid sequence: CASSLAPNNEQFF.

This clone was detected ten times or more. The chain combines TRBV4-2 with TRBJ2-3, with 8 bases lining up with TRBD2. The trim removed 1 base at V and 5 bases at J, leaving 14 bases unmatched. Germline loops: CDR1 LGHNA, CDR2 YNFKEQ. This CDR3 spans 18 amino acids. CDR3 in DNA: TGTGCCAGCAGCCAAGTAGAGACTAGCGAGGGGCAGGGAGATACGCAGTATTTT. Protein sequence: CASSQVETSEGQGDTQYF.

This clone was seen a few times. The CDR3: CSVSSGGLTDTQYF. CDR3 coding DNA: TGCAGCGTCTCTAGCGGGGGGCTGACAGATACGCAGTATTTT. The V gene is TRBV29-1, the J gene TRBJ2-3; 11 bases are a match to TRBD2. CDR1 is SQVTM and CDR2 is ANQGSEA in the germline V gene. The CDR3 is 14 residues long. The trim removed 6 bases at V and 3 bases at J, leaving 5 bases unmatched.

The V call is TRBV5-1, the J call TRBJ2-7; TRBD2 matches 13 bases. Losses at the gene ends were 4 bases for V and 3 bases for J; bases not matched to a gene: 4. The CDR3 is made up of 15 amino acids. Germline V lookup: CDR1 SGHRS, CDR2 YFSETQ. The chain's CDR3 is CASSAGLAGNYEQYF. The CDR3 DNA follows: TGCGCCAGCAGCGCGGGACTAGCGGGGAACTACGAGCAGTACTTC.

The chain's CDR3 is CSVPDAGVEHNEQFF. CDR3 DNA: TGCAGCGTCCCCGACGCGGGGGTCGAGCACAATGAGCAGTTCTTC. The genes are TRBV29-1 and TRBJ2-1; 7 bases are a match to TRBD2. CDR1 is SQVTM and CDR2 is ANQGSEA in the germline V gene. V lost 6 bases to trimming and J lost 5 bases; unmatched junction nucleotides: 13. The CDR3 extends over 15 amino acids.

V gene TRBV9 combines with J gene TRBJ1-1, with D perhaps TRBD1 (6 bases). From germline, CDR1 is SGDLS and CDR2 YYNGEE. This CDR3 spans 14 amino acids. Deletions cut 4 bases from V and 5 bases from J, with 15 bases between. The CDR3 nucleotides read TGTGCCAGCAGCCCGACCAGAGGGGGGACTGAAGCTTTCTTT. Protein sequence: CASSPTRGGTEAFF. Full variable domain (remainder filled in from reference TRBV9 and TRBJ1-1): DSGVTQTPKHLITATGQRVTLRCSPRSGDLSVYWYQQSLDQGLQFLIQYYNGEERAKGNILERFSAQQFPDLHSELNLSSLELGDSALYFCASSPTRGGTEAFFGQGTRLTVV.

The rearrangement uses TRBV30 and TRBJ2-6; TRBD2 is a possible D gene (6 bases). V lost 2 bases, J lost 0 bases, and 17 bases lay in between. This CDR3 contains 18 residues. In germline, CDR1 is GTSNPN, CDR2 SVGIG (reference sequence). In nucleotides, the CDR3 is TGTGCCTGGAGTCCCACGGAGGGTCCCCGCTCTGGGGCCAACGTCCTGACTTTC. Translating it yields CAWSPTEGPRSGANVLTF.

This chain joins TRBV12-5 and TRBJ2-5, with D hard to call. Between the trimmed V and J ends, which lost 1 base and 7 bases, there was a span of 13 bases. Germline values: CDR1 LGHNT, CDR2 FRNRAP. This CDR3 has 14 residues. CDR3 coding DNA: TGTGCTAGTGGTTTGGGAGAGCGCTCAGGGACCCAGTACTTC. Translation: CASGLGERSGTQYF.

The V gene is TRBV5-1, the J gene TRBJ2-2; TRBD1 aligns across 9 bases. The CDR3 length is 15 residues. V trimming: 5 bases; J trimming: 5 bases; junction bases outside the gene matches: 7. The germline gives CDR1 SGHRS, CDR2 YFSETQ. The CDR3 loop is CASSPRDRATGELFF. CDR3 nucleotide sequence: TGCGCCAGCAGTCCCCGGGACAGGGCAACCGGGGAGCTGTTTTTT.

This clone was counted only a few times. This chain uses TRBV7-2 with TRBJ1-5; 7 bases fit TRBD1. Germline CDR1 and CDR2: SGHTA and FQGNSA. The CDR3 runs 17 residues. J gave up 2 bases and V 0 bases, and 7 bases lay outside the gene matches. The CDR3 DNA reads TGTGCCAGCAGCTTAGCGCCTTGGGACAGAGGCAATCAGCCCCAGCATTTT. Translation: CASSLAPWDRGNQPQHF. The full variable domain, completed using reference TRBV7-2 and TRBJ1-5, is GAGVSQSPSNKVTEKGKDVELRCDPISGHTALYWYRQSLGQGLEFLIYFQGNSAPDKSGLPSDRFSAERTGGSVSTLTIQRTQQEDSAVYLCASSLAPWDRGNQPQHFGDGTRLSIL.

The V gene is TRBV15, the J gene TRBJ2-7, with 11 nucleotides matching TRBD1. CDR3 length equals 17 residues. From germline, CDR1 is LNHNV and CDR2 YYDKDF (reference sequence). V was clipped by 0 bases and J by 6 bases; unmatched bases: 10. The CDR3 sequence is CATSRDRSGTGGSEQYF. The DNA of the CDR3 is TGTGCCACCAGCAGAGATAGGAGTGGGACAGGGGGTTCCGAGCAGTACTTC.

The chain employs TRBV7-9 and TRBJ1-2, with D uncertain. V gave up 1 base and J gave up 6 bases, with 6 bases separating them. CDR1 and CDR2 from the germline V gene are SEHNR and FQNEAQ (reference sequence). The CDR3 has 12 residues. In DNA, the CDR3 is TGTGCCAGCAGCTTAGGAGATGATGGCTACACCTTC. Translation gives CASSLGDDGYTF.

The chain employs TRBV25-1 and TRBJ2-5, with 9 bases matching TRBD2. Per the germline V gene, CDR1 is MGHDK and CDR2 is SYGVNS. This CDR3 contains 16 residues. The J segment lost 2 bases and the V segment lost 1 base, leaving 5 bases of the junction unmatched. CDR3 protein: CASSEWGSGGQETQYF. CDR3 nucleotides: TGTGCCAGCAGTGAATGGGGTAGCGGGGGACAAGAGACCCAGTACTTC.

The J gene is TRBJ2-3, the V gene TRBV25-1; possible D gene TRBD2, 5 bases. CDR3 length: 14 amino acids. Trimming took 10 bases from V and 0 from J, leaving 14 bases between them. Germline V CDR1 and CDR2: MGHDK, SYGVNS. The CDR3 reads CATAGVASTDTQYF. The DNA of the CDR3 is TGTGCCACCGCGGGTGTAGCGAGCACAGATACGCAGTATTTT.

The chain carries TRBV5-6 and TRBJ1-1; a weak D match, TRBD1 (5 bases). Trimming cost V 3 bases and J 8 bases, with 20 bases left between them. The V gene's germline CDR1 is SGHDT and CDR2 YYEEEE. The CDR3 contains 15 residues. The CDR3 protein is CASSYALRDGDEAFF. CDR3 DNA: TGTGCCAGCAGCTACGCTCTCCGGGACGGCGACGAAGCTTTCTTT.

This clone was detected only once. The J gene is TRBJ1-1, the V gene TRBV29-1; D gene uncertain. The CDR3 has 10 amino acids. The germline V gene has CDR1 SQVTM and CDR2 ANQGSEA. The V and J ends lost 5 bases and 6 bases respectively, with 7 bases between them. The CDR3 nucleotides are TGCAGCGTTCTATCACCTGAAGCTTTCTTT. Encoded protein: CSVLSPEAFF.

This chain uses TRBV14 with TRBJ2-1; TRBD2 matches 12 bases. V was clipped by 3 bases and J by 4 bases; unmatched bases: 1. The CDR3 consists of 15 residues. Germline V gene lookup returns CDR1 SGHDN and CDR2 FVKESK. In DNA, the CDR3 is TGTGCCAGCAGCCAGACTAGCGGGGGTTACAATGAGCAGTTCTTC. Its protein product is CASSQTSGGYNEQFF.

The CDR3 protein is CASSPNREVKRGGHYEQFF. The CDR3 bases are TGTGCCAGCAGCCCCAACAGGGAAGTAAAGCGGGGGGGCCACTATGAGCAGTTCTTC. The V call is TRBV11-2, the J call TRBJ2-1; 10 bases fit TRBD2. Germline V gives CDR1 SGHAT, CDR2 FQNNGV. V shed 5 bases, J shed 8 bases, and the junction held 21 bases outside the gene matches. The CDR3 runs to 19 residues.

The chain couples TRBV9 to TRBJ2-1; 8 bases line up with TRBD2. This CDR3 comprises 15 residues. Germline values: CDR1 SGDLS, CDR2 YYNGEE. J lost 2 bases, V lost 5 bases, and 6 bases had no gene match. The CDR3 DNA reads TGTGCCAGCAGTTCTACCGGGGGGGCCTACAATGAGCAGTTCTTC. It specifies CASSSTGGAYNEQFF.

This chain joins TRBV4-3 and TRBJ1-4; D is ambiguous. The germline V gene encodes CDR1 LGHNA and CDR2 YSLEER. V lost 0 bases to trimming and J lost 4 bases, with 12 bases between them. The CDR3 consists of 16 residues. The chain's CDR3 is CASSQDPPGHNEKLFF. For the CDR3, the DNA is TGCGCCAGCAGCCAAGATCCCCCAGGCCATAATGAAAAACTGTTTTTT.